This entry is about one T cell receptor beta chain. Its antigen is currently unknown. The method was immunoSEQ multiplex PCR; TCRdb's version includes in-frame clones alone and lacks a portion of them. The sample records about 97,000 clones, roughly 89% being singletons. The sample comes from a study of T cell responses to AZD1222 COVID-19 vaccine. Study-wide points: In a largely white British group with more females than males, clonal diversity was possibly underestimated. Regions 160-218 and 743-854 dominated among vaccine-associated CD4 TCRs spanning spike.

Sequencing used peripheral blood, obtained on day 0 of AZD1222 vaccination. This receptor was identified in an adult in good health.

The CDR3 here is CASSDGGATNEKLFF. CDR3 DNA sequence: TGTGCCAGCAGCGACGGAGGGGCAACTAATGAAAAACTGTTTTTT. The chain combines TRBV5-4 with TRBJ1-4; D may be TRBD1 (5 bases). V was shortened by 4 bases and J by 0 bases, with 10 bases between the two germline ends. The CDR3 totals 15 residues. Per germline, CDR1 SGHNT and CDR2 YYREEE (reference sequence).